The 32 T cell receptor beta chains below come from one sample, sequenced in a study of blood T cells in healthy people across ages. A second PCR, run for roughly 7 to 12 cycles, used a sample-barcoded 5' primer plus a J-beta primer mix. TCRdb re-analysed the 5' RACE reads in MiXCR, keeping a single row per CDR3 protein. This sample has 600,000 to 1,000,000 distinct CDR3 sequences, with 20% to 25% found just once. These same records also appear under a second study, on T cells of mothers and their children.

Source material: blood. The receptors were gathered from a boy aged 10-17 years in good health.

This clonotype has only a few counts. The J gene is TRBJ2-5, the V gene TRBV20-1; 10 nucleotides align to TRBD2. Near its end, the DNA agrees better with TRBJ2-7, so the J call may be wrong. Per germline, CDR1 DFQATT and CDR2 SNEGSKA (reference sequence). This CDR3 spans 14 amino acids. The CDR3 protein is CSARRTSGPYEQYF. The DNA of the CDR3 is TGCAGTGCTAGGAGGACTAGCGGCCCCTACGAGCAGTACTTC.

V usage is TRBV7-9 and J usage is TRBJ1-1; D is possibly TRBD1 (6 bases). Germline CDR1 reads SEHNR; CDR2 reads FQNEAQ (reference sequence). V dropped 5 bases and J dropped 1 base, with 14 bases sitting between them. The CDR3 spans 15 residues. The CDR3 sequence: CASSPRTASNTEAFF. The CDR3 DNA reads TGTGCCAGCAGCCCCCGGACAGCTTCGAACACTGAAGCTTTCTTT.

Worth noting for this clonotype: A much more abundant neighbour one base away suggests this may be a read error. The chain uses TRBV6-4 and TRBJ2-7; 7 bases map to TRBD1. The J call may be faulty, since TRBJ2-1 better matches the DNA end. This CDR3 contains 13 residues. CDR1 MRHNA and CDR2 SNTAGT come from the germline V gene. The CDR3 DNA reads TGTGTCAGCAGTGACTCGGACAGGAGTGAGCAGTTCTTC. It encodes CVSSDSDRSEQFF.

Many counts were recorded for this clonotype. The chain couples TRBV20-1 to TRBJ2-7; no definite D call. In germline, CDR1 is DFQATT, CDR2 SNEGSKA (reference sequence). The V and J ends lost 6 bases and 3 bases respectively, with 18 bases between them. The CDR3 consists of 14 residues. The CDR3 bases are TGCAGTGCAAGGGCGCCGGGCTCGGTCTACGAGCAGTACTTC. Its protein product is CSARAPGSVYEQYF.

This chain links TRBV7-8 with TRBJ2-5; TRBD2 matches 8 bases. The germline V gene encodes CDR1 SGHVS and CDR2 FQNEAQ. J gave up 13 bases and V 6 bases, and 16 bases lay outside the gene matches. CDR3 length: 14 amino acids. The CDR3 region has the DNA TGTGCCAGCAGGCCCCCTTATAGCGGGGAAGGTCCGTACTTC. Amino acid sequence: CASRPPYSGEGPYF.

This clonotype came up a few times. The chain has TRBV27 and TRBJ2-1; D call uncertain. The V end was cut by 8 bases, the J end by 1 base, with 9 bases between. From germline, CDR1 is MNHEY and CDR2 SMNVEV (reference sequence). The CDR3 covers 13 residues. The CDR3 sequence is CASGPPSYNEQFF. The DNA for the CDR3 is TGTGCCAGCGGGCCACCTTCCTACAATGAGCAGTTCTTC.

J is TRBJ1-1 and V is TRBV11-2, with a possible D match to TRBD1 (5 bases). Deletions cut 8 bases from V and 4 bases from J, with 14 bases between. The CDR3 sequence is 13 residues long. Germline CDR1 SGHAT, CDR2 FQNNGV. The CDR3 is CASGYQGSTEAFF. The CDR3 DNA follows: TGTGCCAGCGGTTATCAGGGTTCCACTGAAGCTTTCTTT.

This clonotype has just a few counts. V gene TRBV20-1 combines with J gene TRBJ2-7, with 9 positions matching TRBD1. CDR3 size: 15 residues. V lost 0 bases to trimming and J lost 3 bases; unmatched junction nucleotides: 6. In germline, CDR1 is DFQATT, CDR2 SNEGSKA (reference sequence). CDR3 in amino acids: CSARDPRDRVYEQYF. CDR3 coding DNA: TGCAGTGCTAGAGATCCCCGGGACAGGGTCTACGAGCAGTACTTC.

A few counts support this clonotype. Relative to the germline gene, one junction end is altered; a read error may explain this. This rearrangement joins TRBV12-3 or TRBV12-4 to TRBJ2-5, with 7 nucleotides matching TRBD2. This CDR3 has 11 residues. The CDR3 DNA follows: TGTGCCAGCAGTTTCGGGACTAATCCCGACTTC. It specifies CASSFGTNPDF.

The J gene is TRBJ2-1, the V gene TRBV11-2, with D perhaps assigned TRBD1 or TRBD2 (5 bases each). The J call is doubtful: the DNA matches TRBJ2-7 better. The germline CDR1 and CDR2 sequences are SGHAT and FQNNGV. This CDR3 is 13 amino acids long. The CDR3 loop reads CASSPGPHYEQYF. DNA of the CDR3: TGTGCCAGCAGCCCGGGACCTCACTACGAGCAGTACTTC.

The rearrangement joins TRBV20-1 to TRBJ2-5, with TRBD2 identical over 10 bases. V gave up 0 bases and J gave up 0 bases; unmatched junction bases: 7. This CDR3 is 17 amino acids long. Germline values: CDR1 DFQATT, CDR2 SNEGSKA (reference sequence). This CDR3 is CSARDSLAGANQETQYF. CDR3 DNA: TGCAGTGCTAGAGATTCGCTAGCGGGGGCCAACCAAGAGACCCAGTACTTC.

This clonotype was observed a handful of times. J is TRBJ2-7 and V is TRBV29-1; 7 positions match TRBD1. V lost 7 bases, J lost 0 bases, and 9 bases stayed unmatched. Germline CDR1 SQVTM, CDR2 ANQGSEA. The CDR3 is 14 amino acids. CDR3 residues: CSALTGKSSYEQYF. The CDR3 DNA reads as TGCAGCGCCTTGACAGGGAAAAGCTCCTACGAGCAGTACTTC.

There are a few counts of this clonotype. V and J are TRBV7-2 and TRBJ1-2, with D perhaps TRBD1 (6 bases). V dropped 1 base and J dropped 7 bases, with 16 bases sitting between them. This CDR3 spans 15 amino acids. The germline V gene has CDR1 SGHTA and CDR2 FQGNSA. CDR3 coding DNA: TGTGCCAGCAGCTTAGTAGGAGGGGCAGGGGCTGGCTACACCTTC. Translation: CASSLVGGAGAGYTF.

This sequence joins TRBV3-1 and TRBJ2-7, with 8 bases identical to TRBD1. With 3 bases clipped from V and 2 bases from J, the junction kept 3 bases outside the gene matches. The CDR3 totals 14 residues. CDR1 and CDR2 (germline): LGHDT, YNNKEL (reference sequence). This chain's CDR3 is CASSHTTGAYEQYF. The CDR3 DNA reads as TGTGCCAGCAGCCATACGACAGGGGCCTACGAGCAGTACTTC.

The chain carries TRBV4-3 and TRBJ2-1, with 13 bases matching TRBD2. The CDR3 consists of 15 residues. With 6 bases clipped from V and 6 bases from J, the junction kept 5 bases outside the gene matches. Germline V gene data show CDR1 as LGHNA and CDR2 as YSLEER. CDR3 in DNA: TGCGCCAGCAGTCTCGGGACTAGCGGGATCAATGAGCAGTTCTTC. Protein sequence: CASSLGTSGINEQFF.

In this sample, this clonotype turned up many times. The V and J genes are TRBV27 and TRBJ2-3; no firm D call. Trimming removed 0 bases from V and 1 base from J, with 2 bases in between. The length of the CDR3 is 13 residues. The germline CDR1 and CDR2 sequences are MNHEY and SMNVEV (reference sequence). This chain's CDR3 is CASSLSGTDTQYF. The CDR3 nucleotides read TGTGCCAGCAGTTTATCCGGCACAGATACGCAGTATTTT.

The V call is TRBV18, the J call TRBJ2-7; 7 bases are a match to TRBD2. V dropped 4 bases and J dropped 2; count of bases not matched to a gene: 5. Germline CDR1 KGHSH, CDR2 LQKENI. CDR3 length: 14 amino acids. CDR3 bases: TGTGCCAGCTCACTTCTAGCGGTCCCCTACGAGCAGTACTTC. As protein: CASSLLAVPYEQYF.

This clonotype was counted only a few times. The chain recombines TRBV20-1 with TRBJ1-1; perhaps TRBD1 as D (5 bases). The CDR3 consists of 12 residues. The germline gives CDR1 DFQATT, CDR2 SNEGSKA (reference sequence). V was trimmed by 7 bases and J by 6 bases, leaving 15 bases between them. The CDR3 DNA reads as TGCAGTGTCGGGGGGGTAGGGGCTGAAGCTTTCTTT. Amino acid sequence: CSVGGVGAEAFF.

The chain combines TRBV10-3 with TRBJ2-7; 7 bases are a match to TRBD1. V gave up 5 bases and J gave up 3 bases; unmatched junction bases: 4. The CDR3 runs to 13 residues. From germline, CDR1 is ENHRY and CDR2 SYGVKD. CDR3 sequence reads: CAISSGTDYEQYF. CDR3 nucleotides: TGTGCCATCAGTTCCGGGACAGACTACGAGCAGTACTTC.

This clonotype was counted only a few times. This chain links TRBV4-1 with TRBJ1-2; 10 bases line up with TRBD1. The CDR3 consists of 14 residues. J gave up 7 bases and V 8 bases, and 10 bases lay outside the gene matches. In germline, CDR1 is MGHRA, CDR2 YSYEKL. CDR3 loop: CASASRDRGSGYTF. DNA for the CDR3: TGCGCCAGCGCTTCCCGGGACAGGGGTTCTGGCTACACCTTC.

This chain uses TRBV5-6 with TRBJ2-5, with D unclear. This CDR3 has 13 residues. Germline V CDR1 and CDR2: SGHDT, YYEEEE. The V gene lost 1 base and the J gene lost 5 bases, with 9 bases spanning the gap. The CDR3 spells CASSLIGPETQYF. The CDR3 nucleotides are TGTGCCAGCAGCTTGATTGGACCCGAGACCCAGTACTTC.

The rearrangement uses TRBV7-6 and TRBJ1-5; D not certain. Per germline, CDR1 SGHVS and CDR2 FNYEAQ. V was cut by 1 base and J by 4 bases, with 17 bases left in between. The CDR3 runs 17 residues. The CDR3 nucleotides read TGTGCCAGCAGCTTAGGGGATGGAGGGCTACGGAATCAGCCCCAGCATTTT. Its translation: CASSLGDGGLRNQPQHF.

This clonotype was seen only a few times. This chain links TRBV9 with TRBJ2-1, with no clear D. Germline CDR1 is SGDLS and CDR2 is YYNGEE. V gave up 0 bases and J gave up 6 bases, with 10 bases separating them. CDR3 length: 14 residues. The CDR3 loop reads CASSVDGRFNEQFF. CDR3 in DNA: TGTGCCAGCAGCGTAGATGGTAGGTTCAATGAGCAGTTCTTC.

The chain joins TRBV7-9 to TRBJ1-4; D uncertain. Trimming removed 5 bases from V and 5 bases from J, with 9 bases in between. This CDR3 has 13 residues. Germline CDR1 is SEHNR and CDR2 is FQNEAQ (reference sequence). DNA of the CDR3: TGTGCCAGCAGCCCAAATAACAATGAAAAACTGTTTTTT. This codes for CASSPNNNEKLFF.

V and J are TRBV7-8 and TRBJ1-5, with D possibly being TRBD1 (5 bases). This CDR3 contains 15 residues. The germline V and J ends were trimmed by 1 base and 6 bases, with 13 bases remaining between them. Germline V gene data show CDR1 as SGHVS and CDR2 as FQNEAQ. The CDR3 spells CASSLEAGMGQPQHF. The CDR3 region has the DNA TGTGCCAGCAGCTTAGAGGCAGGGATGGGTCAGCCCCAGCATTTT.

This clonotype was observed a few times. V gene TRBV7-9 combines with J gene TRBJ2-7; weak D call: TRBD2 (6 bases). This CDR3 spans 15 amino acids. V was clipped by 1 base and J by 5 bases, with 15 bases between them. The germline gives CDR1 SEHNR, CDR2 FQNEAQ (reference sequence). Here the CDR3 reads CASSLGGGMVDEQYF. The CDR3 DNA reads TGTGCCAGCAGCTTAGGCGGAGGGATGGTCGACGAGCAGTACTTC.

In this sample, this clonotype turned up many times. The rearrangement links TRBV20-1 to TRBJ2-5; D gene ambiguous. Germline lookup yields CDR1 DFQATT and CDR2 SNEGSKA (reference sequence). Trimming removed 4 bases from V and 4 bases from J, with 10 bases in between. The CDR3 loop spans 12 amino acids. This chain's CDR3 is CSAKGVPETQYF. CDR3 DNA sequence: TGCAGTGCTAAAGGTGTTCCAGAGACCCAGTACTTC.

On this clonotype: One junction end does not reproduce the germline sequence, and a read error may be involved. This rearrangement joins TRBV5-1 to TRBJ2-5, with D hard to call. CDR3 size: 13 residues. Per the germline V gene, CDR1 is SGHRS and CDR2 is YFSETQ. The CDR3 here is CASSLAGQESQYF. CDR3 in DNA: TGCGCCAGCAGCTTGGCTGGCCAAGAGTCCCAGTACTTC.

V and J are TRBV5-5 and TRBJ1-4; TRBD1 matches 9 bases. Unmatched junction bases numbered 7, after V lost 2 bases and J lost 8 bases. Germline V gene data show CDR1 as SGHKS and CDR2 as YYEKEE (reference sequence). CDR3 size: 15 residues. The DNA of the CDR3 is TGTGCCAGCAGCTTAATCGACAGGGGGAACGAAAAACTGTTTTTT. It translates to CASSLIDRGNEKLFF.

DNA of the CDR3: TGTGCCAGCAGACTATTGGCACCGGGACAGGGACACATTCAGTACTTC. Translation: CASRLLAPGQGHIQYF. This chain joins TRBV11-2 and TRBJ2-4; 9 bases map to TRBD1. Germline V CDR1 and CDR2: SGHAT, FQNNGV. CDR3 length equals 16 residues. Germline trimming cut 6 bases from V and 8 bases from J; bases unmatched to any gene: 14.

This chain links TRBV20-1 with TRBJ2-5, with unresolved D. Germline assignment: CDR1 DFQATT and CDR2 SNEGSKA (reference sequence). V gave up 2 bases and J gave up 4 bases, with 5 bases separating them. The CDR3 spans 11 residues. CDR3 amino acids: CSARWGETQYF. CDR3 nucleotides: TGCAGTGCTAGATGGGGAGAGACCCAGTACTTC.

V usage is TRBV28 and J usage is TRBJ2-7; maybe TRBD1 (5 bases). The V gene lost 6 bases and the J gene lost 4 bases, with 22 bases spanning the gap. This CDR3 comprises 16 residues. CDR1 is MDHEN, CDR2 SYDVKM, per germline. CDR3 nucleotide sequence: TGTGCCAGCAGACCTCGGACATCCATGAGTAGGTACGAGCAGTACTTC. Translating gives CASRPRTSMSRYEQYF.